The 3 T cell receptor beta chains below all came from one sample that was sequenced in a study of T cells in localized non-small cell lung cancer. Only in-frame clones appear in the TCRdb table, and some are missing; sequencing was by immunoSEQ multiplex PCR. The sample contains about 53,000 clones, 80% to 85% of which appear only once. Sequencing used peripheral blood mononuclear cells, obtained before any cancer treatment. These receptors all come from a man aged 40 to 70 with stage III lung adenocarcinoma.

This sequence joins TRBV9 and TRBJ2-2, with a tentative D call TRBD1 (6 bases). V gave up 3 bases and J gave up 3 bases, with 12 bases separating them. The CDR3 runs 15 residues. CDR1 SGDLS and CDR2 YYNGEE come from the germline V gene. The CDR3 loop reads CASSAGHPDTGELFF. CDR3 DNA sequence: TGTGCCAGCAGCGCGGGACACCCAGACACCGGGGAGCTGTTTTTT.

V is TRBV7-3 and J is TRBJ2-3, with D tentatively TRBD2 (6 bases). From germline, CDR1 is SGHTA and CDR2 FQGTGA. The CDR3 has 15 amino acids. Trimming shortened V by 2 bases and J by 2 bases, and 11 bases separated the two germline ends. DNA of the CDR3: TGTGCCAGCAGCTTAGGGCTAGCGATCACAGATACGCAGTATTTT. The encoded protein is CASSLGLAITDTQYF.

The V gene is TRBV29-1, the J gene TRBJ2-1; D remains unclear. The length of the CDR3 is 11 residues. Trimming cost V 3 bases and J 4 bases, with 4 bases left between them. From germline, CDR1 is SQVTM and CDR2 ANQGSEA. Here the CDR3 reads CSVDKYNEQFF. The CDR3 bases are TGCAGCGTTGACAAGTACAATGAGCAGTTCTTC.